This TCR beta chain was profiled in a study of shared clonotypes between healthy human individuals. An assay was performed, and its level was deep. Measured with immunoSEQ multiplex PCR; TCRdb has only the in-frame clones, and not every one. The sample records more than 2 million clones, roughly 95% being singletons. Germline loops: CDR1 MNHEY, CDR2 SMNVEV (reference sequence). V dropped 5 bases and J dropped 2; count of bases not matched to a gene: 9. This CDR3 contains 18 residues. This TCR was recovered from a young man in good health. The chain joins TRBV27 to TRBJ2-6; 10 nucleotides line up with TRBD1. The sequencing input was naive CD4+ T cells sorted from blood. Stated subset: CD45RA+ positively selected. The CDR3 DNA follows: TGTGCCAGCAGTCGACAGGGACAGGGGATTGCTGGGGCCAACGTCCTGACTTTC. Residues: CASSRQGQGIAGANVLTF.